Listed below are T cell receptor beta chains from one sample, sequenced in a study of T cell responses to AZD1222 COVID-19 vaccine. Sequencing used immunoSEQ multiplex PCR; TCRdb keeps in-frame clones, though not all of them. The sample includes some 130,000 clones, 70% to 90% of them seen just once. Sequenced material: peripheral blood, taken on day 0 of AZD1222 vaccination. These receptors were taken from an adult in good health. Each CDR3 is given with its conserved first and last residue. A D gene is named only where the DNA matches it firmly. Where a row states a size, it is once, few, many or the class of an expanded clone; other rows omit it.

size,V,J,D,DNA,CDR3
-,TRBV28,TRBJ1-1,-,TGTGCCAGCCATCCCGTGGCGGAGAACACTGAAGCTTTCTTT,CASHPVAENTEAFF
few,TRBV29-1,TRBJ1-5,-,TGCAGCGTTGAATCAGGGGTTGGTCAGCCCCAGCATTTT,CSVESGVGQPQHF
-,TRBV7-7,TRBJ2-5,-,TGTGCCAGCACCCAGCCGGGTACGGAGACCCAGTACTTC,CASTQPGTETQYF
few,TRBV10-3,TRBJ2-6,-,TGTGCCATCAGTGATAATAGACGGACGGCCTCCTCTGGGGCCAACGTCCTGACTTTC,CAISDNRRTASSGANVLTF
-,TRBV27,TRBJ1-5,-,TGTGCCAGCAGTTTCGACAGGACACCAAATCAGCCCCAGCATTTT,CASSFDRTPNQPQHF
-,TRBV4-2,TRBJ1-1,-,TGTGCCAGCAGCCAAGACACGGCCCTTTACACTGAAGCTTTCTTT,CASSQDTALYTEAFF
-,TRBV30,TRBJ1-5,TRBD1,TGTGCCTGGAGTGCCCCGGGACAGATAAATCAGCCCCAGCATTTT,CAWSAPGQINQPQHF
-,TRBV7-9,TRBJ1-1,-,TGTGCCAGCAGCTACCGGGACACCGCTGAAGCTTTCTTT,CASSYRDTAEAFF
-,TRBV5-6,TRBJ1-1,-,TGTGCCAGCAGCTTCGACAGAGAAGCTTTCTTT,CASSFDREAFF
-,TRBV24-1,TRBJ2-2,-,TGTGCCACCAGTGGGGACGGGCCCGACACCGGGGAGCTGTTTTTT,CATSGDGPDTGELFF
-,TRBV5-4,TRBJ1-2,-,TGTGCCAGCAGCTTTCCGGGGGGGCCCCTAGCTAACTATGGCTACACCTTC,CASSFPGGPLANYGYTF
-,TRBV27,TRBJ2-7,TRBD1,TGTGCCAGCGTTCCGACAGGGGGCCCCTACGAGCAGTACTTC,CASVPTGGPYEQYF
-,TRBV18,TRBJ2-5,-,TGTGCCAGCTCACCATCCGCGATAACCGGAGAGACCCAGTACTTC,CASSPSAITGETQYF
few,TRBV15,TRBJ1-1,-,TGTGCCACCAGCAGAGAAACAGGGATGAACACTGAAGCTTTCTTT,CATSRETGMNTEAFF
-,TRBV30,TRBJ1-3,-,TGTGCCTGGGTGGGAGTAGGTCCAGGAAACACCATATATTTT,CAWVGVGPGNTIYF
-,TRBV30,TRBJ2-7,TRBD1,TGTGCCTGGGGGGGACAGGGGGCCGGGCAGTACTTC,CAWGGQGAGQYF
-,TRBV6-1,TRBJ2-7,-,TGTGCCAGCAGTGACGGGCAGGGGTCTCCCTACGAGCAGTACTTC,CASSDGQGSPYEQYF
-,TRBV30,TRBJ2-2,-,TGTGCCCGGGTGATTAGCACCGGGGAGCTGTTTTTT,CARVISTGELFF
-,TRBV3-1/TRBV3-2,TRBJ2-3,-,TGTGCCAGCAGCCAAGATGGGTTTACAGATACGCAGTATTTT,CASSQDGFTDTQYF
-,TRBV27,TRBJ2-1,TRBD2,TGTGCCAGCACCCAACTAGCGGGAGCCCATGAGCAGTTCTTC,CASTQLAGAHEQFF
-,TRBV4-1,TRBJ1-4,-,TGCGCCAGCAGCCAAGTGGGTCGGGGGCTTAATGAAAAACTGTTTTTT,CASSQVGRGLNEKLFF
once,TRBV5-1,TRBJ2-1,-,TGCGCCAGCAGCTTGGAGGGGGTGAGATTCTTC,CASSLEGVRFF
-,TRBV3-1/TRBV3-2,TRBJ1-1,-,TGTGCCAGCAGTCGAACGATGAACACTGAAGCTTTCTTT,CASSRTMNTEAFF
-,TRBV4-2,TRBJ2-7,TRBD2,TGTGCCAGCAGCCAACTAGCGGGAGGTGAGGAGCAGTACTTC,CASSQLAGGEEQYF
-,TRBV7-8,TRBJ2-3,-,TGTGCCAGCAGCCTGGAGCAGGTCACAGATACGCAGTATTTT,CASSLEQVTDTQYF
-,TRBV7-9,TRBJ2-5,-,TGTGCCAGCAGCTTAGCGCGAGAGGGAGAGACCCAGTACTTC,CASSLAREGETQYF
-,TRBV6-5,TRBJ1-6,TRBD1,TGTGCCAGCAGTTACCGACAGGGCGAGTCACCCCTCCACTTT,CASSYRQGESPLHF
once,TRBV18,TRBJ2-7,TRBD1,TGTGCCAGCTCGCTTCTCGACAGGGGTAATAGCGAGCAGTACTTC,CASSLLDRGNSEQYF
-,TRBV6-5,TRBJ2-7,TRBD1,TGTGCCAGCAGAGCCGGGACAGGGATGTACGAGCAGTACTTC,CASRAGTGMYEQYF
-,TRBV19,TRBJ2-5,-,TGTGCCAGTAGTAGGGGAGAGGAGACCCAGTACTTC,CASSRGEETQYF
-,TRBV11-2,TRBJ2-7,-,TGTGCCAGCAGCTTAGTAGGGGCGGGCTACGAGCAGTACTTC,CASSLVGAGYEQYF
-,TRBV5-1,TRBJ2-1,-,TGCGCCAGCAGTCTCCATAGCGCGGACTACAATGAGCAGTTCTTC,CASSLHSADYNEQFF
-,TRBV12-5,TRBJ1-6,-,TGTGCTAGTGGTTTCCGACAGGATTCACCCCTCCACTTT,CASGFRQDSPLHF
-,TRBV10-1,TRBJ2-1,TRBD1,TGCGCCAGCAGTACCGGGACAGGGGGCAATGAGCAGTTCTTC,CASSTGTGGNEQFF
-,TRBV6-5,TRBJ1-1,-,TGTGCCAGCACCATCAGGGTTGACACTGAAGCTTTCTTT,CASTIRVDTEAFF
-,TRBV5-8,TRBJ2-7,-,TGTGCCAGCAGCTTGGTTGGAGGGTCCTACGAGCAGTACTTC,CASSLVGGSYEQYF
-,TRBV6-5,TRBJ2-1,TRBD2,TGTGCCAGCAGCGAGACTAGCGGGAGTTACAATGAGCAGTTCTTC,CASSETSGSYNEQFF
few,TRBV28,TRBJ2-1,-,TGTGCCAGCAGTTTAATATGGTACAATGAGCAGTTCTTC,CASSLIWYNEQFF
-,TRBV7-2,TRBJ1-5,TRBD1,TGTGCCAGCAGCCCGAACAGGGGGCAAGATCAGCCCCAGCATTTT,CASSPNRGQDQPQHF
-,TRBV27,TRBJ1-1,-,TGTGCCAGCAGTTTGGTGGACGACGGACGACAAGCTTTCTTT,CASSLVDDGRQAFF
-,TRBV2,TRBJ1-2,-,TGTGCCAGCAGTTCAGGGGCTTCCTATGGCTACACCTTC,CASSSGASYGYTF
few,TRBV10-3,TRBJ2-3,TRBD1,TGTGCCATCGGGGGACAGGGAACAAGAGATACGCAGTATTTT,CAIGGQGTRDTQYF
-,TRBV27,TRBJ2-7,-,TGTGCCAGCAGTTTGGCGGTCTCCTACGAGCAGTACTTC,CASSLAVSYEQYF
-,TRBV7-9,TRBJ1-1,-,TGTGCCACCCGAGATCAGGGGAACACTGAAGCTTTCTTT,CATRDQGNTEAFF
-,TRBV12-3/TRBV12-4,TRBJ1-1,TRBD1,TGTGCCAGCAGTTTGACAGGGGGGGTATTGGCTTTCTTT,CASSLTGGVLAFF
-,TRBV4-2,TRBJ1-6,-,TGTGCCAGCAGCCAAGATGAGACCGAGAGCTCCTATAATTCACCCCTCCACTTT,CASSQDETESSYNSPLHF
-,TRBV27,TRBJ2-7,-,TGTGCCAGCAGTCCTGGCGGATGGGCGCTATACGAGCAGTACTTC,CASSPGGWALYEQYF
-,TRBV11-2,TRBJ2-5,-,TGTGCCAGCAGCTTAGTAGGGGGAGGGTGGGGAGAGACCCAGTACTTC,CASSLVGGGWGETQYF
-,TRBV7-9,TRBJ1-6,TRBD1,TGTGCCAGCAGCCGGTGGACAGGGGGTAATTCACCCCTCCACTTT,CASSRWTGGNSPLHF
-,TRBV20-1,TRBJ2-7,-,TGCAGTGCTAGTGGACCAGGAGGTTGGTCCTACGAGCAGTACTTC,CSASGPGGWSYEQYF
-,TRBV11-3,TRBJ2-7,-,TGTGCCAGCAGGTCAAGAGACAACAACTACGAGCAGTACTTC,CASRSRDNNYEQYF
-,TRBV10-3,TRBJ1-5,-,TGTGCCACGGGAGCCGGCCGAGGTCAGCCCCAGCATTTT,CATGAGRGQPQHF
once,TRBV2,TRBJ2-7,-,TGTGCCAGGAGGCGAGACAGCAGCTACGAGCAGTACTTC,CARRRDSSYEQYF
-,TRBV6-5,TRBJ1-3,TRBD1,TGTGCCAGCAGTTACTTGGGACAGGGGCGGGACACCATATATTTT,CASSYLGQGRDTIYF
once,TRBV3-1/TRBV3-2,TRBJ1-4,-,TGTGCCAGCAGCTCCGGGGCTAATGAAAAACTGTTTTTT,CASSSGANEKLFF
-,TRBV5-1,TRBJ2-5,TRBD2,TGCGCCAGCTCAAGCGGGAATTACCAAGAGACCCAGTACTTC,CASSSGNYQETQYF
-,TRBV28,TRBJ1-5,-,TGTGCCAGCAGTGAGGTTGGTCAGCCCCAGCATTTT,CASSEVGQPQHF
-,TRBV7-8,TRBJ2-1,-,TGTGCCAGCAGCTTAGTTTTGGGACTTGGCTCCAATGAGCAGTTCTTC,CASSLVLGLGSNEQFF
-,TRBV7-8,TRBJ2-1,TRBD2,TGTGCCAGCAGCTTACTGGGGACGGTCCCTAGCGGGGGGAGCAATGAGCAGTTCTTC,CASSLLGTVPSGGSNEQFF
-,TRBV2,TRBJ2-5,TRBD1,TGTGCCAGTAAACCCAGGGGGTACCAAGAGACCCAGTACTTC,CASKPRGYQETQYF